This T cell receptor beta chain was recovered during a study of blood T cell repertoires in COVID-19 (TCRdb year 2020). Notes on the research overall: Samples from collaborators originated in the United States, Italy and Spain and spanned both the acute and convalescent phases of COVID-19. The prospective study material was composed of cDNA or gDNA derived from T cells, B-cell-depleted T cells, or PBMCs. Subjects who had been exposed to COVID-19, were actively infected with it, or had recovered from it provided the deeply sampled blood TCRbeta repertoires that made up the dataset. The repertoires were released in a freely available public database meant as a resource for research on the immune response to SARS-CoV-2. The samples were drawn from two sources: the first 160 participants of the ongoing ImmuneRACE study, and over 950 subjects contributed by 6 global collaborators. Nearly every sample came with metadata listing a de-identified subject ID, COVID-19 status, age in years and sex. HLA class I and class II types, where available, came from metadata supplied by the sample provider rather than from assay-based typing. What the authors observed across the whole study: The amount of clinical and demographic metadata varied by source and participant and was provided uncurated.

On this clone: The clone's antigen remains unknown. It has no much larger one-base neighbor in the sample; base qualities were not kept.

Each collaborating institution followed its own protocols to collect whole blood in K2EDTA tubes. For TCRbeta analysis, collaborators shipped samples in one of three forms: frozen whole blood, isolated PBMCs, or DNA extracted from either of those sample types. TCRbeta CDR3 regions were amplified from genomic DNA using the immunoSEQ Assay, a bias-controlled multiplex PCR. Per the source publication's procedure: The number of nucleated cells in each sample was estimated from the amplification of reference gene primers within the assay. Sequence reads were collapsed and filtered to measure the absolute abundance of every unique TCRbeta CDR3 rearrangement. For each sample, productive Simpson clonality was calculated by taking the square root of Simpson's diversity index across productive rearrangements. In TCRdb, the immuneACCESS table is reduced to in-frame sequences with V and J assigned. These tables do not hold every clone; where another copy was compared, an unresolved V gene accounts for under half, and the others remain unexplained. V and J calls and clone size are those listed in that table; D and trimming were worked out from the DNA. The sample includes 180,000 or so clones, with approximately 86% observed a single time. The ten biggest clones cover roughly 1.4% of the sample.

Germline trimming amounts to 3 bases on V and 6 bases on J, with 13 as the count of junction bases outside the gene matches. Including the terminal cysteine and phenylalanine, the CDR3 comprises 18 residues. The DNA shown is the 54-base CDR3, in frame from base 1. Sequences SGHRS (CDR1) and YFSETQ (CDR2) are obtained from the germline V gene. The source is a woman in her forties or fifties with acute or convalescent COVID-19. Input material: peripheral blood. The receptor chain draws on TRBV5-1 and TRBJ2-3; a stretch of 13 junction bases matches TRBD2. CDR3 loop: CASSSGLAGNVGPDTQYF. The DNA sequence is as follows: TGCGCCAGCAGCTCGGGACTAGCGGGAAATGTGGGGCCCGATACGCAGTATTTT.